The 24 T cell receptor beta chains below come from one sample, sequenced in a study of spatial heterogeneity in lung cancer. Time point meaning: sample taken at primary tumor resection. Tumor, nontumor lung or frozen PBMC supplied whole RNA that was sequenced unsorted. TCRdb recomputed calls from the 5' RACE reads with MiXCR, one row per CDR3 protein. The sample has 20,000 to 30,000 distinct CDR3 sequences; around 4.7% are singletons. The sample here was PBMCs, taken at surgery. Every receptor here comes from a male donor with early-stage non-small cell lung cancer.

This clonotype was recorded at least ten times. V gene TRBV20-1 combines with J gene TRBJ2-5; no reliable D call. V was shortened by 6 bases and J by 2 bases, with 16 bases between the two germline ends. CDR3 length: 14 amino acids. Germline-derived CDR1 and CDR2 are DFQATT and SNEGSKA (reference sequence). CDR3 amino acids: CSAATGMLQETQYF. CDR3 bases: TGCAGTGCCGCGACCGGAATGCTACAAGAGACCCAGTACTTC.

This clonotype was observed a handful of times. V usage is TRBV7-2 and J usage is TRBJ2-5; D remains ambiguous. V lost 3 bases and J 2 bases, leaving 4 bases between the germline ends. The CDR3 runs 12 residues. Germline V gives CDR1 SGHTA, CDR2 FQGNSA. In DNA, the CDR3 is TGTGCCAGCAGCTTCTCTCAAGAGACCCAGTACTTC. Its translation: CASSFSQETQYF.

This clonotype was picked up many times. V usage is TRBV29-1 and J usage is TRBJ2-7; perhaps TRBD1 as D (6 bases). The CDR3 has 12 residues. CDR1 is SQVTM and CDR2 is ANQGSEA in the germline V gene. The V end was cut by 3 bases, the J end by 1 base, with 7 bases between. CDR3 amino acids: CSVEGASYEQYF. The DNA of the CDR3 is TGCAGCGTTGAGGGGGCTTCCTACGAGCAGTACTTC.

This clonotype came up many times. CDR3 protein: CASSEAVQAGELFF. CDR3 coding DNA: TGTGCCAGCAGTGAAGCTGTCCAGGCCGGGGAGCTGTTTTTT. The chain combines TRBV2 with TRBJ2-2, with D uncertain. V lost 0 bases and J 6 bases, leaving 8 bases between the germline ends. The CDR3 is 14 amino acids. CDR1 is SNHLY and CDR2 is FYNNEI in the germline V gene.

Many counts were recorded for this clonotype. V and J are TRBV28 and TRBJ2-1, with 8 bases fitting TRBD2. CDR1 is MDHEN, CDR2 SYDVKM, per germline. The CDR3 loop spans 16 amino acids. Trimming took 0 bases from V and 10 from J; bases not matched to a gene: 11. This CDR3 is CASSLWGSGRGREQFF. For the CDR3, the DNA is TGTGCCAGCAGTTTATGGGGGAGCGGGAGAGGTAGGGAGCAGTTCTTC.

There are many counts of this clonotype. The chain has TRBV28 and TRBJ2-7, with 10 bases lining up with TRBD1. With V trimmed by 6 bases and J by 1 base, 6 bases remained unmatched. The germline V gene has CDR1 MDHEN and CDR2 SYDVKM. The CDR3 is 15 amino acids. CDR3 DNA sequence: TGTGCCAGCAGCGGTCCGGGACAGGGGTCCTACGAGCAGTACTTC. It specifies CASSGPGQGSYEQYF.

Ten or more counts support this clonotype. This chain uses TRBV7-9 with TRBJ1-3, with D possibly matching TRBD1 (5 bases). This CDR3 contains 15 residues. Trimming cost V 6 bases and J 0 bases, with 12 bases left between them. Germline lookup yields CDR1 SEHNR and CDR2 FQNEAQ (reference sequence). The CDR3 sequence: CASSSDGASGNTIYF. CDR3 in DNA: TGTGCCAGCAGTAGTGACGGGGCCTCTGGAAACACCATATATTTT.

This clonotype was observed at least ten times. The chain employs TRBV2 and TRBJ2-1; 8 nucleotides agree with TRBD2. This CDR3 is 15 amino acids long. The trim removed 6 bases at V and 4 bases at J, leaving 8 bases unmatched. Germline V gives CDR1 SNHLY, CDR2 FYNNEI. CDR3 coding DNA: TGTGCCAGCAGGGAACTAAGCGGGGGTTACAATGAGCAGTTCTTC. Protein sequence: CASRELSGGYNEQFF.

In its sample, this clonotype was seen many times. The chain combines TRBV3-1 with TRBJ2-1; 9 bases match TRBD2. Germline CDR1 is LGHDT and CDR2 is YNNKEL (reference sequence). This CDR3 is built from 16 residues. V shed 3 bases and J 8 bases; nucleotides not matched to a gene: 11. The CDR3 is CASSQGGRAAVHEQFF. CDR3 nucleotides: TGTGCCAGCAGCCAGGGCGGGAGGGCCGCTGTGCATGAGCAGTTCTTC.

This clonotype came up many times. The chain is built from TRBV9 and TRBJ1-2, with 7 bases fitting TRBD1. V was pared by 3 bases and J by 4 bases, with 9 bases of the junction left unmatched. The CDR3 covers 15 residues. Germline loops: CDR1 SGDLS, CDR2 YYNGEE. CDR3 nucleotide sequence: TGTGCCAGCAGCGCTAGACAGGGACGCGGCTATGGCTACACCTTC. The encoded protein is CASSARQGRGYGYTF. The full variable domain, completed using reference TRBV9 and TRBJ1-2, is DSGVTQTPKHLITATGQRVTLRCSPRSGDLSVYWYQQSLDQGLQFLIQYYNGEERAKGNILERFSAQQFPDLHSELNLSSLELGDSALYFCASSARQGRGYGYTFGSGTRLTVV.

This clonotype was counted ten times or more. This chain connects TRBV6-2 or TRBV6-3 to TRBJ1-2; the D gene is possibly TRBD1 (5 bases). CDR1 MNHEY and CDR2 SVGEGT come from the germline V gene. The germline V and J ends were trimmed by 0 bases and 4 bases, with 9 bases remaining between them. The CDR3 length is 14 residues. CDR3 nucleotide sequence: TGTGCCAGCAGTTACTCGCCGGGGGGCTATGGCTACACCTTC. This sequence encodes CASSYSPGGYGYTF.

This clonotype was found many times. The genes are TRBV7-2 and TRBJ1-1; TRBD1 matches 8 bases. This CDR3 region has 16 residues. Trimming at V came to 4 bases and at J to 0 bases, leaving 7 bases not matched to a gene. Germline V gives CDR1 SGHTA, CDR2 FQGNSA. The CDR3 region is CASSSQGAHMNTEAFF. The DNA for the CDR3 is TGTGCCAGCAGCTCCCAGGGGGCCCATATGAACACTGAAGCTTTCTTT.

This clonotype occurred a few times. V usage is TRBV28 and J usage is TRBJ2-4; D assignment may be TRBD1 or TRBD2 (5 bases each). From germline, CDR1 is MDHEN and CDR2 SYDVKM. The CDR3 sequence is 11 residues long. Trimming shortened V by 6 bases and J by 15 bases, and 15 bases separated the two germline ends. CDR3 residues: CASRQDSLPYF. In nucleotides, the CDR3 is TGTGCCAGCAGACAGGACTCGCTTCCGTACTTC.

This clonotype appeared many times. The chain couples TRBV11-2 to TRBJ1-6; D is ambiguous. Germline CDR1 and CDR2: SGHAT and FQNNGV. Trimming took off 2 bases at V and 6 bases at J, with 35 bases between the two ends. This CDR3 spans 23 amino acids. CDR3 nucleotides: TGTGCCAGCAGCTTAAAACTTTTAACCCTCTCTCCACGAGTTTCTTGGGGTAATTCACCCCTCCACTTT. It yields the protein CASSLKLLTLSPRVSWGNSPLHF.

In this sample, this clonotype is medium-sized. This chain connects TRBV7-2 to TRBJ1-2; possible D gene TRBD1, 5 bases. CDR3 length: 15 amino acids. Germline V gene lookup returns CDR1 SGHTA and CDR2 FQGNSA. V shed 4 bases and J shed 4 bases, with 16 bases lying between them. The CDR3 nucleotides read TGTGCCAGCAGCTCCTGGACGGGACGGGCCTATGGCTACACCTTC. It specifies CASSSWTGRAYGYTF.

This clonotype has at least ten counts. The CDR3 DNA sequence: TGTGCCAGCAGTTACCGGACCCTGGGGAAAAAACTGTTTTTT. It is translated as CASSYRTLGKKLFF. The chain links TRBV6-5 to TRBJ1-4; the D is unclear. V was trimmed by 2 bases and J by 9 bases, leaving 13 bases between them. CDR1 and CDR2 from the germline V gene are MNHEY and SVGAGI. This CDR3 contains 14 residues.

This chain uses TRBV28 with TRBJ2-1; 8 bases align to TRBD2. Germline values: CDR1 MDHEN, CDR2 SYDVKM. The CDR3 totals 14 residues. V shed 5 bases, J shed 0 bases, and the junction held 0 bases outside the gene matches. CDR3 sequence reads: CASSAGGSYNEQFF. CDR3 DNA sequence: TGTGCCAGCAGTGCGGGAGGCTCCTACAATGAGCAGTTCTTC.

Ten or more counts support this clonotype. The CDR3 sequence: CASSGTGTGLGNEQFF. The CDR3, as DNA: TGTGCCAGCAGCGGCACCGGGACAGGGCTCGGAAATGAGCAGTTCTTC. The rearrangement links TRBV7-9 to TRBJ2-1, with TRBD1 identical over 9 bases. The CDR3 has 16 amino acids. Germline values: CDR1 SEHNR, CDR2 FQNEAQ (reference sequence). After removal of 5 bases from V and 7 bases from J, the junction contained 12 bases not matched to a gene.

The chain links TRBV12-3 or TRBV12-4 to TRBJ1-6; 11 bases map to TRBD1. This CDR3 is 16 amino acids long. Germline trimming cut 5 bases from V and 9 bases from J; bases unmatched to any gene: 9. The CDR3 DNA follows: TGTGCCAGCAGTAACAGAAGGACAGGGGGCGGTTCACCCCTCCACTTT. Its translation is CASSNRRTGGGSPLHF.

V gene TRBV12-3 or TRBV12-4 combines with J gene TRBJ1-1; 12 nucleotides agree with TRBD1. The CDR3 length is 15 residues. The V gene end was trimmed by 6 bases and the J gene end by 10 bases; junction bases not matched to a gene: 12. CDR3 in DNA: TGTGCCAGCAGGCTTCAGTCGGGACAGGGGGCGTCAGCTTTCTTT. Translated, it gives CASRLQSGQGASAFF.

This clonotype was recorded many times. The chain is built from TRBV19 and TRBJ1-5; weak D call: TRBD1 (5 bases). The V end was cut by 7 bases, the J end by 3 bases, with 13 bases between. Germline lookup yields CDR1 LNHDA and CDR2 SQIVND (reference sequence). The CDR3 has 14 residues. Here the CDR3 reads CASTPGRLNQPQHF. Here the CDR3 DNA reads TGTGCCAGTACTCCGGGACGGCTCAATCAGCCCCAGCATTTT.

In this sample, this clonotype turned up many times. The rearrangement joins TRBV7-2 to TRBJ1-4, with TRBD1 as a possible D gene (6 bases). This CDR3 spans 16 amino acids. Germline values: CDR1 SGHTA, CDR2 FQGNSA. V was shortened by 5 bases and J by 8 bases, with 21 bases between the two germline ends. Here the CDR3 reads CASSPGGGQGREKLFF. CDR3 coding DNA: TGTGCCAGCAGCCCCGGGGGTGGGCAGGGGAGGGAAAAACTGTTTTTT.

The table lists this clonotype with a count of one. V gene TRBV4-1 combines with J gene TRBJ1-2; tentatively, D is TRBD1 (5 bases). The germline V and J ends were trimmed by 0 bases and 6 bases, with 8 bases remaining between them. Germline CDR1 reads MGHRA; CDR2 reads YSYEKL. This CDR3 has 13 amino acids. The CDR3 DNA is TGCGCCAGCAGCCAAGATTTGGGGCATGGCTACACCTTC. Translation gives CASSQDLGHGYTF.

This clonotype was seen many times. The genes are TRBV20-1 and TRBJ2-5; D perhaps matches TRBD2 (5 bases). V lost 3 bases, J lost 1 base, and 9 bases lay in between. From germline, CDR1 is DFQATT and CDR2 SNEGSKA (reference sequence). The CDR3 extends over 13 amino acids. This CDR3 is CSARRAVQETQYF. The CDR3, as DNA: TGCAGTGCTAGGCGGGCAGTCCAAGAGACCCAGTACTTC.